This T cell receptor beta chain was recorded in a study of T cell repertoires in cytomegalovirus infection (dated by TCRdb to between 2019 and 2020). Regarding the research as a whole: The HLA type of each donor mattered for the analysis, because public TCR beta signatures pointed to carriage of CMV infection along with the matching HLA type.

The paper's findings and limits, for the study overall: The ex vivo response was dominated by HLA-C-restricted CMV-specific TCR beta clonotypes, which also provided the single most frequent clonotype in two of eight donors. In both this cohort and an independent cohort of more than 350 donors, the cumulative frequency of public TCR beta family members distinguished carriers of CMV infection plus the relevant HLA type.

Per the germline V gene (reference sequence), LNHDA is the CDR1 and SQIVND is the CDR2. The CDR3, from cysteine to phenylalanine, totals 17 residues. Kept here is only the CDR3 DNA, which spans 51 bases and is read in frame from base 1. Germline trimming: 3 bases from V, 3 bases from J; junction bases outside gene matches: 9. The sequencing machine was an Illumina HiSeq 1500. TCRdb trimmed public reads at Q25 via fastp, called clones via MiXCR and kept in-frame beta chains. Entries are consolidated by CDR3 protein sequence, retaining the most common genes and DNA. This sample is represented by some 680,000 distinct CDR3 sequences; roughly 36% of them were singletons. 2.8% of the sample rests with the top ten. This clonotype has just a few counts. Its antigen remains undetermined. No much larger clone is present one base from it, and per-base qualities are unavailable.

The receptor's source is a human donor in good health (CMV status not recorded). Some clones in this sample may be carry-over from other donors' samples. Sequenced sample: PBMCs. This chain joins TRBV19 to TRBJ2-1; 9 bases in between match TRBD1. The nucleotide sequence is TGTGCCAGTAGTATGAGGTACCGGGACAGGGACTACAATGAGCAGTTCTTC. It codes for CASSMRYRDRDYNEQFF.